Below are 22 T cell receptor beta chains sequenced from a single sample in a study of control samples from healthy donors and cancer patients. Clones were read by immunoSEQ multiplex PCR, and TCRdb kept only the in-frame ones, dropping some. The data contain about 98,000 clones, about four fifths of them singletons. Sequenced material: blood. All receptors derive from a young woman in good health.

The chain joins TRBV24-1 to TRBJ2-5, with TRBD2 identical over 13 bases. The CDR3 is made up of 21 amino acids. CDR1 is KGHDR, CDR2 SFDVKD, per germline. V lost 0 bases to trimming and J lost 1 base; unmatched junction nucleotides: 13. The CDR3 DNA reads as TGTGCCACCAGTGATTTGAGGTGGACGGATAGACTAGCGGGGGGCCAAGAGACCCAGTACTTC. Its translation: CATSDLRWTDRLAGGQETQYF.

The chain links TRBV9 to TRBJ1-1, with a weak D call TRBD1 (6 bases). The CDR3 totals 15 residues. V was clipped by 0 bases and J by 1 base, with 10 bases between them. The germline V gene has CDR1 SGDLS and CDR2 YYNGEE. CDR3 region: CASSVDGGGNTEAFF. The CDR3 DNA sequence: TGTGCCAGCAGCGTAGATGGGGGCGGGAACACTGAAGCTTTCTTT.

The chain couples TRBV6-2 or TRBV6-3 to TRBJ1-4, with 9 bases fitting TRBD1. Trimming at V came to 3 bases and at J to 4 bases, leaving 9 bases not matched to a gene. The germline V gene has CDR1 MNHEY and CDR2 SVGEGT. This CDR3 is built from 17 residues. The CDR3 DNA reads as TGTGCCAGCAGTTATCGGCGGCCGGGACAGGGTAATGAAAAACTGTTTTTT. This sequence encodes CASSYRRPGQGNEKLFF.

This clone was detected only a few times. This chain connects TRBV30 to TRBJ1-1; D uncertain. The V gene lost 1 base and the J gene lost 5 bases, with 5 bases spanning the gap. The CDR3 extends over 11 amino acids. The germline V gene has CDR1 GTSNPN and CDR2 SVGIG (reference sequence). As DNA, the CDR3 is TGTGCCTGGAGTGAACGGACTGAAGCTTTCTTT. It yields the protein CAWSERTEAFF. Looking up the rest from reference TRBV30 and TRBJ1-1 gives the full variable domain: SQTIHQWPATLVQPVGSPLSLECTVEGTSNPNLYWYRQAAGRGLQLLFYSVGIGQISSEVPQNLSASRPQDRQFILSSKKLLLSDSGFYLCAWSERTEAFFGQGTRLTVV.

The chain joins TRBV5-1 to TRBJ2-3, with a tentative D call TRBD1 (5 bases). Per the germline V gene, CDR1 is SGHRS and CDR2 is YFSETQ. The length of the CDR3 is 15 residues. The germline V and J ends were trimmed by 1 base and 6 bases, with 15 bases remaining between them. The CDR3 DNA reads TGCGCCAGCAGCTTGCCCCAGGGAAATTGGGATACGCAGTATTTT. Residues: CASSLPQGNWDTQYF.

The gene calls are TRBV6-6 and TRBJ1-1, with TRBD1 as a possible D gene (5 bases). The CDR3 has 14 residues. CDR1 MNHNY and CDR2 SVGAGI come from the germline V gene (reference sequence). V was shortened by 1 base and J by 4 bases, with 10 bases between the two germline ends. The CDR3: CASSYLGRGTEAFF. CDR3 nucleotide sequence: TGTGCCAGCAGTTACTTGGGAAGGGGCACTGAAGCTTTCTTT.

Points on this clone: This is likely a read error, given that the CDR3 carries no conserved phenylalanine or tryptophan at its end. The DNA is omitted, as the CDR3 cannot be located on it reliably, and the CDR3 follows TCRdb's listing. The gene calls are TRBV6-1 and TRBJ2-7; the table's D gene call, TRBD1, was not cross checked with the DNA. CDR1 is MNHNS and CDR2 is SASEGT in the germline V gene. The CDR3 extends over 11 residues, inclusive of both ends. CDR3: CASSELTGIVI.

This rearrangement joins TRBV27 to TRBJ1-5, with unresolved D. Germline CDR1 is MNHEY and CDR2 is SMNVEV (reference sequence). V lost 2 bases, J lost 4 bases, and 9 bases lay in between. The CDR3 runs to 14 residues. CDR3 nucleotides: TGTGCCAGCAGTTTACGCGGGTTTAATCAGCCCCAGCATTTT. Residues: CASSLRGFNQPQHF.

The chain carries TRBV7-2 and TRBJ2-1, with a tentative D call TRBD2 (6 bases). The V end was cut by 3 bases, the J end by 5 bases, with 8 bases between. This CDR3 spans 13 amino acids. Germline V lookup: CDR1 SGHTA, CDR2 FQGNSA. CDR3 in DNA: TGTGCCAGCAGCTTGGGACTTAACAATGAGCAGTTCTTC. This encodes CASSLGLNNEQFF. The entire variable domain, with the rest obtained from reference TRBV7-2 and TRBJ2-1, is as follows: GAGVSQSPSNKVTEKGKDVELRCDPISGHTALYWYRQSLGQGLEFLIYFQGNSAPDKSGLPSDRFSAERTGGSVSTLTIQRTQQEDSAVYLCASSLGLNNEQFFGPGTRLTVL.

This rearrangement joins TRBV5-1 to TRBJ1-4; D might be TRBD1 (6 bases). CDR1 is SGHRS, CDR2 YFSETQ, per germline. V lost 4 bases, J lost 2 bases, and 12 bases lay in between. This CDR3 is 15 amino acids long. The CDR3 reads CASSAGGATNEKLFF. The CDR3 region has the DNA TGCGCCAGCAGCGCCGGGGGGGCTACTAATGAAAAACTGTTTTTT.

The chain's CDR3 is CATSRGGADGANVLTF. CDR3 nucleotides: TGTGCCACCAGCAGAGGGGGGGCGGACGGGGCCAACGTCCTGACTTTC. The chain is built from TRBV15 and TRBJ2-6; D could derive from TRBD1 or TRBD2 (6 bases each). CDR3 length equals 16 residues. V was trimmed by 1 base and J by 4 bases, leaving 11 bases between them. Germline V gene lookup returns CDR1 LNHNV and CDR2 YYDKDF (reference sequence).

The chain couples TRBV6-5 to TRBJ2-5; the match to TRBD1 covers 8 bases. Germline V lookup: CDR1 MNHEY, CDR2 SVGAGI. The V gene end was trimmed by 4 bases and the J gene end by 1 base; junction bases not matched to a gene: 5. The CDR3 loop spans 15 amino acids. The CDR3 here is CASSFGQGPQETQYF. In DNA form, the CDR3 reads TGTGCCAGCAGTTTCGGACAGGGTCCCCAAGAGACCCAGTACTTC.

V is TRBV27 and J is TRBJ1-2; weak D call: TRBD1 (5 bases). CDR3 size: 15 residues. Germline V gives CDR1 MNHEY, CDR2 SMNVEV (reference sequence). With 0 bases removed from V and 0 bases from J, the gap between germline ends came to 8 bases. The CDR3 bases are TGTGCCAGCAGTTTATCGACGGGGCCTAACTATGGCTACACCTTC. It encodes CASSLSTGPNYGYTF.

The chain is built from TRBV5-4 and TRBJ2-3; 9 nucleotides agree with TRBD2. Germline values: CDR1 SGHNT, CDR2 YYREEE (reference sequence). The V gene end was trimmed by 4 bases and the J gene end by 9 bases; junction bases not matched to a gene: 9. This CDR3 region has 14 residues. This CDR3 reads CASSARTSEGTQYF. CDR3 sequence (DNA): TGTGCCAGCAGCGCCCGGACTAGCGAGGGAACGCAGTATTTT.

This clone has only a few counts. This chain links TRBV12-3 or TRBV12-4 with TRBJ1-1; D unresolved. With 7 bases removed from V and 0 bases from J, the gap between germline ends came to 9 bases. There are 13 residues in the CDR3. The CDR3 loop reads CASTVTLNTEAFF. Written as DNA, the CDR3 is TGTGCCAGCACCGTTACGCTGAACACTGAAGCTTTCTTT.

The V gene is TRBV7-9, the J gene TRBJ1-3, with D maybe TRBD1 (6 bases). Germline V CDR1 and CDR2: SEHNR, FQNEAQ (reference sequence). The CDR3 length is 16 residues. Trimming stripped 0 bases from V and 3 bases from J, with 12 bases between. The CDR3 region has the DNA TGTGCCAGCAGCTTAGCGGCGAGGGGGTTTGGAAACACCATATATTTT. Translated: CASSLAARGFGNTIYF.

The rearrangement joins TRBV7-2 to TRBJ2-1; 11 bases are shared with TRBD2. V shed 3 bases, J shed 5 bases, and the junction held 0 bases outside the gene matches. CDR3 size: 14 residues. The germline gives CDR1 SGHTA, CDR2 FQGNSA. CDR3 DNA sequence: TGTGCCAGCAGCTTTAGCGGGGGGGACAATGAGCAGTTCTTC. It is translated as CASSFSGGDNEQFF.

V is TRBV6-5 and J is TRBJ2-7; D may be TRBD1 (7 bases). In germline, CDR1 is MNHEY, CDR2 SVGAGI. The CDR3 has 12 amino acids. Between the trimmed V and J ends, which lost 7 bases and 7 bases, there was a span of 14 bases. The CDR3 DNA follows: TGTGCCAGCAATACGCCAGGGGGGGAGCAGTACTTC. Translation: CASNTPGGEQYF.

V usage is TRBV6-5 and J usage is TRBJ1-4, with unresolved D. This CDR3 has 15 residues. Germline loops: CDR1 MNHEY, CDR2 SVGAGI. V lost 8 bases and J 0 bases, leaving 13 bases between the germline ends. CDR3 sequence reads: CASVRTDPTNEKLFF. CDR3 in DNA: TGTGCCAGCGTGCGGACCGATCCAACTAATGAAAAACTGTTTTTT.

CDR3 in DNA: TGTGCCTGGAGTGTAGGTGTTTCCTACGAGCAGTACTTC. Amino acids: CAWSVGVSYEQYF. J is TRBJ2-7 and V is TRBV30; D not certain. Between the trimmed V and J ends, which lost 0 bases and 1 base, there was a span of 7 bases. There are 13 residues in the CDR3. CDR1 and CDR2 (germline): GTSNPN, SVGIG (reference sequence).

This clone has only a few counts. The chain couples TRBV9 to TRBJ2-1, with TRBD2 identical over 11 bases. The V and J ends lost 4 bases and 5 bases, in that order; junction bases with no gene match: 8. Germline-derived CDR1 and CDR2 are SGDLS and YYNGEE. The CDR3 loop spans 16 amino acids. The CDR3 DNA reads TGTGCCAGCAGCCCCTCCGGGACTAGCGGCGACAATGAGCAGTTCTTC. Translating gives CASSPSGTSGDNEQFF.

The rearrangement uses TRBV20-1 and TRBJ1-3, with 9 bases lining up with TRBD1. V was clipped by 3 bases and J by 2 bases; unmatched bases: 2. The CDR3 contains 14 residues. Germline V gives CDR1 DFQATT, CDR2 SNEGSKA (reference sequence). The CDR3 DNA reads as TGCAGTGCTAGTAGACAGGGGGCTGGAAACACCATATATTTT. Translated, it gives CSASRQGAGNTIYF.